This T cell receptor (beta chain) is from a study of OX40 agonist ivuxolimab in advanced cancers. Study-wide background: Patients were dosed intravenously with ivuxolimab at 0.01 to 10 mg/kg every 2 weeks. Anti-PD-1, anti-PD-L1 or anti-CTLA-4 therapy given earlier was allowed, and 40% had some. Findings and caveats of the study: On average, a greater number of expanded clones characterised CD8+ T cells relative to CD4+.

Germline V CDR1 and CDR2: MNHEY, SMNVEV (reference sequence). There are 15 residues in the CDR3. The J segment lost 6 bases and the V segment lost 6 bases, leaving 11 bases of the junction unmatched. As regards this clone: No antigen is known for it.

Profiled with immunoSEQ multiplex PCR; TCRdb holds only in-frame clones, not every one. The sample has 80,000 or so clones, approximately 94% seen once; the top ten hold roughly an eighth. Patients were excluded for autoimmune disease history or systemic immunosuppression. The sequences come from CD4+ or CD8+ T cells sorted from blood, collected in a trial of the OX40 agonist ivuxolimab. The chain couples TRBV27 to TRBJ1-5; TRBD1 matches 7 bases. This TCR was recovered from an adult with an advanced solid tumor such as melanoma, head and neck, liver or kidney cancer. CDR3 nucleotides: TGTGCCAGCAGCCCAGCCCAGGGGGGCTTTCAGCCCCAGCATTTT. Translating gives CASSPAQGGFQPQHF.